This T cell receptor beta chain stems from a study of blood T cell repertoires in COVID-19 (dated by TCRdb to 2020 to 2021). Study-wide context: Collaborator samples came from the United States, Italy and Spain and covered acute and convalescent phases of COVID-19. The material from the prospective study consisted of cDNA or gDNA derived from T cells, B-cell-depleted T cells, or PBMCs. The repertoires were made available in a free public database intended to serve as a resource for research on the immune response to SARS-CoV-2. Samples came from the ongoing ImmuneRACE study (first 160 participants) plus 1,254 subjects from 6 global collaborators. Where HLA class I and class II types were available, the types were taken from metadata supplied by the sample provider, not from assay-based typing. Nearly every sample came with metadata listing a de-identified subject ID, COVID-19 status, age in years and sex. Deeply sampled blood TCRbeta repertoires from subjects exposed to, actively infected with, or recovered from COVID-19 were included in the dataset. Broader findings and caveats from the paper: The amount of clinical and demographic metadata varied by source and participant and was provided uncurated.

In Seattle, one collaborating source enrolled patients while the infection was active and tracked those patients longitudinally over the course of disease. The collaborating institutions used their own protocols to collect whole blood in K2EDTA tubes. For TCRbeta analysis, collaborators shipped samples in one of three forms: frozen whole blood, isolated PBMCs, or DNA extracted from either of those sample types. The immunoSEQ Assay, a bias-controlled multiplex PCR, was used to amplify TCRbeta CDR3 regions from genomic DNA. As for the original processing: The number of nucleated cells in each sample was estimated by amplification of reference gene primers within the assay. To quantify the absolute abundance of each unique TCRbeta CDR3 rearrangement, sequence reads were collapsed and filtered. For each sample, productive Simpson clonality was calculated as the square root of Simpson's diversity index across productive rearrangements. TCRdb provides this immuneACCESS table in a form limited to in-frame rearrangements. Some clones are lacking; in checked studies, under half of them reflect an unresolved V gene, and why the rest are absent is not known. D and trimming come from the DNA, and the V and J calls and clone size come from that table. The sample table lists hundreds of thousands of clones, around 88% of them with a count of one. The ten top clones hold roughly 6% of the sample.

Deletion took 4 bases off V and 8 bases off J, with a span of 17 bases between the germline ends. CDR1 MDHEN and CDR2 SYDVKM were looked up in the germline V gene. The CDR3 measures 14 amino acids from cysteine to phenylalanine. Kept here is only the CDR3 DNA, which spans 42 bases and is read in frame from base 1. About this clone: What antigen it recognizes has not been identified. Qualities for individual bases were not recorded, and no much larger clone is one base off.

The sequencing input was peripheral blood. This sequence uses TRBV28 and TRBJ1-2, with TRBD1 perhaps the D gene, on 5 matching bases. The clonotype originates from a woman aged 25 to 39 with COVID-19, enrolled during active disease. The CDR3 region reads CASSYLRRGEGYTF. The DNA sequence follows: TGTGCCAGCAGTTACCTTCGGCGGGGGGAAGGCTACACCTTC.